Listed below are T cell receptor beta chains from one sample, sequenced in a study of blood T cells in healthy people across ages. Using its own MiXCR run on the 5' RACE reads, TCRdb lists one record per CDR3 protein. The table shows about 640,000 distinct CDR3 sequences, with around 54% occurring only once. Input material: blood. The source of these receptors is a man in his 60s in good health. Each CDR3 is given with its conserved first and last residue. The order of the fields is J gene, clone size, D gene, V gene, CDR3 protein, CDR3 DNA. D genes are given only for firm matches. Clone size is given for some rows only: seen once, a few or many times, or a class if the clone is expanded.

j_gene: TRBJ2-3; abundance: few; d_gene: NA; v_gene: TRBV5-1; CDR3aa: CASNIQGASSTDTQYF; CDR3nt: TGCGCCAGCAATATACAGGGCGCTTCTAGCACAGATACGCAGTATTTT
j_gene: TRBJ1-2; abundance: NA; d_gene: TRBD1; v_gene: TRBV2; CDR3aa: CASSDHRGSNYGYTF; CDR3nt: TGTGCCAGCAGTGACCACAGGGGCAGTAACTATGGCTACACCTTC
j_gene: TRBJ1-5; abundance: NA; d_gene: TRBD1; v_gene: TRBV20-1; CDR3aa: CSARADRGRPGSNQPQHF; CDR3nt: TGCAGTGCTAGGGCCGACAGGGGGCGCCCGGGGAGCAATCAGCCCCAGCATTTT
j_gene: TRBJ2-7; abundance: NA; d_gene: TRBD1; v_gene: TRBV18; CDR3aa: CASSRPGQVSGEQYF; CDR3nt: TGTGCCAGCTCACGGCCGGGACAGGTTTCGGGGGAGCAGTACTTC
j_gene: TRBJ2-4; abundance: once; d_gene: TRBD1; v_gene: TRBV4-2; CDR3aa: CASSQDWTGRAKNIQYF; CDR3nt: TGTGCCAGCAGCCAAGATTGGACAGGGCGGGCCAAAAACATTCAGTACTTC
j_gene: TRBJ2-5; abundance: NA; d_gene: TRBD2; v_gene: TRBV12-3/TRBV12-4; CDR3aa: CASSPQFGPGLALQETQYF; CDR3nt: TGTGCCAGCAGTCCCCAGTTCGGACCGGGACTAGCGCTTCAAGAGACCCAGTACTTC
j_gene: TRBJ2-5; abundance: NA; d_gene: NA; v_gene: TRBV20-1; CDR3aa: CSARVPGAKETQYF; CDR3nt: TGCAGTGCTAGAGTTCCGGGGGCTAAAGAGACCCAGTACTTC
j_gene: TRBJ2-1; abundance: NA; d_gene: TRBD1; v_gene: TRBV20-1; CDR3aa: CSASRTGRGYNEQFF; CDR3nt: TGCAGTGCTAGCAGGACAGGGAGAGGGTACAATGAGCAGTTCTTC
j_gene: TRBJ2-7; abundance: few; d_gene: TRBD1; v_gene: TRBV11-1; CDR3aa: CASSSDRGGEQYF; CDR3nt: TGTGCCAGCAGCTCCGACAGGGGAGGCGAGCAGTACTTC
j_gene: TRBJ2-7; abundance: many; d_gene: NA; v_gene: TRBV29-1; CDR3aa: CSVDTRYEQYF; CDR3nt: TGCAGCGTTGATACCAGGTACGAGCAGTACTTC
j_gene: TRBJ2-5; abundance: NA; d_gene: TRBD1; v_gene: TRBV10-3; CDR3aa: CAIRPGQGRETQYF; CDR3nt: TGTGCCATCAGACCGGGACAGGGGAGGGAGACCCAGTACTTC
j_gene: TRBJ1-6; abundance: NA; d_gene: NA; v_gene: TRBV11-2; CDR3aa: CASSTPNSPLHF; CDR3nt: TGTGCCAGCAGCACCCCTAATTCACCCCTCCACTTT
j_gene: TRBJ2-6; abundance: NA; d_gene: NA; v_gene: TRBV2; CDR3aa: CASSEPSSGANVLTF; CDR3nt: TGTGCCAGCAGTGAACCCAGCTCTGGGGCCAACGTCCTGACTTTC
j_gene: TRBJ2-7; abundance: NA; d_gene: TRBD1; v_gene: TRBV20-1; CDR3aa: CSARDRQGDPYEQYF; CDR3nt: TGCAGTGCTAGAGATCGACAGGGGGATCCCTACGAGCAGTACTTC
j_gene: TRBJ2-7; abundance: NA; d_gene: NA; v_gene: TRBV2; CDR3aa: CASSPGRTAEQYF; CDR3nt: TGTGCCAGCAGTCCGGGACGGACGGCCGAGCAGTACTTC
j_gene: TRBJ1-6; abundance: NA; d_gene: NA; v_gene: TRBV28; CDR3aa: CASSSREIGSPLHF; CDR3nt: TGTGCCAGCAGTAGCAGGGAGATCGGATCACCCCTCCACTTT
j_gene: TRBJ2-1; abundance: NA; d_gene: TRBD2; v_gene: TRBV20-1; CDR3aa: CSARGDGGNYNEQFF; CDR3nt: TGCAGTGCCAGAGGGGACGGGGGGAATTACAATGAGCAGTTCTTC
j_gene: TRBJ2-7; abundance: NA; d_gene: NA; v_gene: TRBV20-1; CDR3aa: CSARDVHEQYF; CDR3nt: TGCAGTGCTAGAGATGTACACGAGCAGTACTTC
j_gene: TRBJ2-3; abundance: NA; d_gene: TRBD2; v_gene: TRBV20-1; CDR3aa: CSAPTLAGVLSSTDTQYF; CDR3nt: TGCAGTGCTCCGACTCTAGCGGGGGTTCTTTCTAGCACAGATACGCAGTATTTT
j_gene: TRBJ1-5; abundance: NA; d_gene: TRBD1; v_gene: TRBV12-3/TRBV12-4; CDR3aa: CASSSSGTGNNQPQHF; CDR3nt: TGTGCCAGCAGTTCATCCGGGACAGGGAACAATCAGCCCCAGCATTTT
j_gene: TRBJ2-5; abundance: NA; d_gene: NA; v_gene: TRBV29-1; CDR3aa: CSVKGRGTETQYF; CDR3nt: TGCAGCGTTAAAGGACGGGGGACGGAGACCCAGTACTTC
j_gene: TRBJ2-5; abundance: NA; d_gene: NA; v_gene: TRBV19; CDR3aa: CASSIGQDQETQYF; CDR3nt: TGTGCCAGTAGTATCGGACAAGACCAAGAGACCCAGTACTTC